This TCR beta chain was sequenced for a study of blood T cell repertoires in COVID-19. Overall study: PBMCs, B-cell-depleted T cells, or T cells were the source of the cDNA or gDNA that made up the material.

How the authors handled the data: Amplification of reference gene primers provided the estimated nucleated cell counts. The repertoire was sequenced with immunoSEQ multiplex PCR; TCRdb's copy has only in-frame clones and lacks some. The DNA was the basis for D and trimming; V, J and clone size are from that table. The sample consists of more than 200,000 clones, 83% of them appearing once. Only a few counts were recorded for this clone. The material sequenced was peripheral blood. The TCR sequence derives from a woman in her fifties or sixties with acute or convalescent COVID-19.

The CDR3 reads CATSDTGGGYEQYF. The CDR3 region has the DNA TGTGCCACCAGTGATACTGGGGGGGGCTACGAGCAGTACTTC. The genes are TRBV24-1 and TRBJ2-7, with 7 bases matching TRBD2. V trimming: 3 bases; J trimming: 3 bases; junction bases outside the gene matches: 4. The CDR3 runs 14 residues. Germline-derived CDR1 and CDR2 are KGHDR and SFDVKD.